Presented here are 24 T cell receptor beta chains from one specimen sequenced in a study of breast tumors, draining lymph nodes, adjacent tissues. Samples came from axillary lymph nodes draining the breast cancer. Via MiXCR, TCRdb re-called the multiplex PCR reads, giving one row per CDR3 protein. This table holds about 200,000 distinct CDR3 sequences, less than 40% found once. Sequenced sample: axillary lymph node tissue. The origin of the receptors is a female donor with breast cancer. Some clones in this sample may be carry-over from other donors' samples.

The V and J genes are TRBV27 and TRBJ2-1; TRBD2 matches at 12 bases. Trimming cost V 9 bases and J 8 bases; bases outside gene matches: 8. Germline loops: CDR1 MNHEY, CDR2 SMNVEV (reference sequence). CDR3 length: 14 residues. CDR3 in amino acids: CASSPTSGSDEQFF. CDR3 bases: TGTGCCAGTTCTCCGACTAGCGGGAGCGATGAGCAGTTCTTC.

This clonotype occurred many times. This chain connects TRBV2 to TRBJ2-3; TRBD2 aligns across 13 bases. Germline V gene data show CDR1 as SNHLY and CDR2 as FYNNEI. This CDR3 region has 14 residues. Trimming took 2 bases from V and 9 from J; bases not matched to a gene: 2. In DNA, the CDR3 is TGTGCCAGCAGTGAAACTAGCGGGAGGGCGACGCAGTATTTT. This sequence encodes CASSETSGRATQYF. The entire variable domain, with the rest obtained from reference TRBV2 and TRBJ2-3, is as follows: EPEVTQTPSHQVTQMGQEVILRCVPISNHLYFYWYRQILGQKVEFLVSFYNNEISEKSEIFDDQFSVERPDGSNFTLKIRSTKLEDSAMYFCASSETSGRATQYFGPGTRLTVL.

About this clonotype itself: A much larger clone lies a single base off, so this may be a read error. J is TRBJ2-2 and V is TRBV7-2; 7 bases match TRBD1. V dropped 5 bases and J dropped 7; count of bases not matched to a gene: 22. This CDR3 comprises 19 residues. From germline, CDR1 is SGHTA and CDR2 FQGNSA. The CDR3 DNA sequence: TGTGCCAGCAGCCCTACACCCGTAGACAGGGCATTGGATCTCGGGGAGCTGTTTTTT. Its translation is CASSPTPVDRALDLGELFF. The entire variable domain, with the rest obtained from reference TRBV7-2 and TRBJ2-2, is as follows: GAGVSQSPSNKVTEKGKDVELRCDPISGHTALYWYRQSLGQGLEFLIYFQGNSAPDKSGLPSDRFSAERTGGSVSTLTIQRTQQEDSAVYLCASSPTPVDRALDLGELFFGEGSRLTVL.

This clonotype was seen at least ten times. The V gene is TRBV20-1, the J gene TRBJ1-4; 7 bases map to TRBD1. The CDR3 sequence is 16 residues long. CDR1 and CDR2 (germline): DFQATT, SNEGSKA (reference sequence). J lost 0 bases, V lost 2 bases, and 6 bases had no gene match. CDR3 coding DNA: TGCAGTGCTAGATCTGGGACAGACACAACTAATGAAAAACTGTTTTTT. Protein product: CSARSGTDTTNEKLFF.

This clonotype was detected ten times or more. The genes are TRBV7-3 and TRBJ2-3; possibly TRBD2 for D (7 bases). The germline CDR1 and CDR2 sequences are SGHTA and FQGTGA. Trimming stripped 1 base from V and 5 bases from J, with 13 bases between. The CDR3 loop spans 15 amino acids. DNA of the CDR3: TGTGCCAGCAGCTTAAACGGGGGGCCGGGAGATACGCAGTATTTT. Its translation: CASSLNGGPGDTQYF.

This clonotype came up once. V is TRBV7-2 and J is TRBJ1-4; D is perhaps TRBD1 (5 bases). The CDR3 is 13 amino acids. CDR1 and CDR2 (germline): SGHTA, FQGNSA. The V gene lost 5 bases and the J gene lost 5 bases, with 9 bases spanning the gap. The CDR3 region is CASSPWTNEKLFF. CDR3 nucleotides: TGTGCCAGCAGCCCTTGGACAAATGAAAAACTGTTTTTT. Looking up the rest from reference TRBV7-2 and TRBJ1-4 gives the full variable domain: GAGVSQSPSNKVTEKGKDVELRCDPISGHTALYWYRQSLGQGLEFLIYFQGNSAPDKSGLPSDRFSAERTGGSVSTLTIQRTQQEDSAVYLCASSPWTNEKLFFGSGTQLSVL.

This clonotype was detected many times. The gene calls are TRBV3-1 and TRBJ2-3, with 7 bases identical to TRBD2. Germline CDR1 reads LGHDT; CDR2 reads YNNKEL (reference sequence). The length of the CDR3 is 16 residues. The V gene end was trimmed by 2 bases and the J gene end by 4 bases; junction bases not matched to a gene: 9. This CDR3 is CASSQTSGIGSDTQYF. The CDR3 coding sequence is TGTGCCAGCAGCCAAACGAGCGGGATTGGCTCAGATACGCAGTATTTT.

This clonotype was detected many times. The DNA for the CDR3 is TGTGCCAGCAGCTTACTGGGGGAAATATACAATGAGCAGTTCTTC. As protein: CASSLLGEIYNEQFF. V and J are TRBV7-3 and TRBJ2-1, with D possibly called TRBD1 or TRBD2 (5 bases each). V was cut by 2 bases and J by 4 bases, with 12 bases left in between. Per the germline V gene, CDR1 is SGHTA and CDR2 is FQGTGA. The CDR3 totals 15 residues.

This clonotype was picked up many times. The chain employs TRBV29-1 and TRBJ1-2, with TRBD1 matching 8 bases. There are 11 residues in the CDR3. J lost 4 bases, V lost 7 bases, and 2 bases had no gene match. Germline V gives CDR1 SQVTM, CDR2 ANQGSEA. The CDR3 sequence is CSGGTGYGYTF. The CDR3 DNA is TGCAGCGGCGGGACAGGCTATGGCTACACCTTC.

The DNA of the CDR3 is TGTGCCACCAGTGCCGAGAGCGGCAATCAGCCCCAGTACTTC. This encodes CATSAESGNQPQYF. V usage is TRBV24-1 and J usage is TRBJ2-5; perhaps TRBD2 as D (5 bases). Deletions cut 5 bases from V and 9 bases from J, with 18 bases between. The CDR3 covers 14 residues. Per the germline V gene, CDR1 is KGHDR and CDR2 is SFDVKD.

This clonotype was seen only a few times. The J gene is TRBJ2-5, the V gene TRBV7-2; D is uncertain. The CDR3 contains 12 residues. Trimming took 5 bases from V and 4 from J, leaving 8 bases between them. CDR1 is SGHTA, CDR2 FQGNSA, per germline. The CDR3 spells CASSPHGETQYF. CDR3 DNA: TGTGCCAGCAGCCCTCACGGAGAGACCCAGTACTTC.

This clonotype was observed at least ten times. The V gene is TRBV20-1, the J gene TRBJ2-7; 11 nucleotides agree with TRBD1. The length of the CDR3 is 16 residues. The V segment lost 6 bases and the J segment 0 bases; nucleotides outside the gene matches: 10. Looked up from germline, CDR1 is DFQATT and CDR2 is SNEGSKA (reference sequence). The CDR3 here is CSATGQGDFSSYEQYF. The CDR3 nucleotides read TGCAGTGCGACGGGACAGGGGGATTTCAGCTCCTACGAGCAGTACTTC.

V usage is TRBV7-3 and J usage is TRBJ2-5, with 7 positions matching TRBD2. Germline-derived CDR1 and CDR2 are SGHTA and FQGTGA. The CDR3 extends over 11 amino acids. After removal of 8 bases from V and 9 bases from J, the junction contained 6 bases not matched to a gene. The CDR3 spells CASGIAGAQYF. In nucleotides, the CDR3 is TGTGCCAGCGGAATAGCGGGCGCCCAGTACTTC.

This clonotype showed up just a few times. V is TRBV6-1 and J is TRBJ2-5, with 8 bases aligning to TRBD1. The CDR3 has 15 residues. The V gene end was trimmed by 7 bases and the J gene end by 3 bases; junction bases not matched to a gene: 10. The germline V gene has CDR1 MNHNS and CDR2 SASEGT. DNA for the CDR3: TGTGCCAGCACCTTAACCCGGGACAGGAAAGAGACCCAGTACTTC. The encoded protein is CASTLTRDRKETQYF.

This clonotype was counted ten times or more. The chain has TRBV12-3 or TRBV12-4 and TRBJ2-5; TRBD1 is a possible D gene (6 bases). The germline V and J ends were trimmed by 3 bases and 6 bases, with 14 bases remaining between them. This CDR3 contains 14 residues. The CDR3 loop is CASSLARQVKTQYF. In DNA form, the CDR3 reads TGTGCCAGCAGTTTGGCCCGACAGGTGAAGACCCAGTACTTC.

This clonotype was detected a few times. The junction departs from the called germline gene at one end, perhaps through a read error. The chain is built from TRBV5-6 and TRBJ2-7; 11 bases map to TRBD1. Germline assignment: CDR1 SGHDT and CDR2 YYEEEE. This CDR3 has 12 residues. The CDR3, as DNA: TGTGCCAGCAGCCGGACAGGGGGCGAGCAGTGCTTC. Protein: CASSRTGGEQCF.

This clonotype has at least ten counts. This rearrangement joins TRBV14 to TRBJ1-2, with D perhaps matching TRBD1 (5 bases). CDR1 and CDR2 (germline): SGHDN, FVKESK. V shed 3 bases and J shed 7 bases, with 24 bases lying between them. The CDR3 covers 17 residues. The CDR3 sequence: CASSHQVRGWGHSGYTF. CDR3 nucleotide sequence: TGTGCCAGCAGCCATCAAGTGCGGGGGTGGGGTCATAGTGGCTACACCTTC.

In its sample, this clonotype was seen many times. A read error may be the cause here, since a much bigger clone is one base away. The V gene is TRBV20-1, the J gene TRBJ2-7; tentatively, D is TRBD1 (5 bases). The CDR3 runs to 14 residues. CDR1 DFQATT and CDR2 SNEGSKA come from the germline V gene (reference sequence). The CDR3: CSARDQGYSSEQYF. The CDR3 coding sequence is TGCAGTGCTAGAGACCAGGGCTATTCCTCCGAGCAGTACTTC.

The CDR3 loop reads CASSYPTYTGTGEHNEQFF. The CDR3 DNA sequence: TGTGCCAGCAGCTACCCCACCTATACCGGGACAGGGGAACACAATGAGCAGTTCTTC. The chain employs TRBV7-3 and TRBJ2-1, with TRBD1 matching 10 bases. J lost 5 bases, V lost 4 bases, and 17 bases had no gene match. Germline values: CDR1 SGHTA, CDR2 FQGTGA. The CDR3 extends over 19 amino acids. The entire variable domain, with the rest obtained from reference TRBV7-3 and TRBJ2-1, is as follows: GAGVSQTPSNKVTEKGKYVELRCDPISGHTALYWYRQSLGQGPEFLIYFQGTGAADDSGLPNDRFFAVRPEGSVSTLKIQRTERGDSAVYLCASSYPTYTGTGEHNEQFFGPGTRLTVL.

This clonotype has at least ten counts. V is TRBV12-5 and J is TRBJ2-5; D is perhaps TRBD1 (5 bases). Germline CDR1 is LGHNT and CDR2 is FRNRAP. The V end was cut by 2 bases, the J end by 5 bases, with 9 bases between. The CDR3 loop spans 13 amino acids. The CDR3 loop reads CASGLTGTETQYF. CDR3 coding DNA: TGTGCTAGTGGTTTGACAGGTACTGAGACCCAGTACTTC.

This clonotype showed up many times. The chain couples TRBV12-3 or TRBV12-4 to TRBJ2-6; the match to TRBD1 covers 7 bases. This CDR3 has 17 residues. J gave up 0 bases and V 5 bases, and 7 bases lay outside the gene matches. This chain's CDR3 is CASSSEQGFSGANVLTF. The CDR3 nucleotides are TGTGCCAGCAGTAGTGAACAGGGGTTCTCTGGGGCCAACGTCCTGACTTTC.

This clonotype was seen a few times. This clone may be a read error of a much larger clone one base away. V and J are TRBV7-2 and TRBJ2-6, with D perhaps matching TRBD1 or TRBD2 (6 bases each). The germline V gene encodes CDR1 SGHTA and CDR2 FQGNSA. This CDR3 contains 18 residues. This CDR3 reads CASSFSGGRSSGAHVLTF. CDR3 nucleotide sequence: TGTGCCAGCAGCTTTAGTGGGGGGCGCAGCTCTGGGGCCCACGTCCTGACTTTC.

The table lists this clonotype with many counts. The DNA for the CDR3 is TGTGCTAGTGGTTTGACAGCTAACACCGGGGAGCTGTTTTTT. It codes for CASGLTANTGELFF. The rearrangement links TRBV12-5 to TRBJ2-2; D uncertain. Germline assignment: CDR1 LGHNT and CDR2 FRNRAP. This CDR3 has 14 amino acids. Trimming left V 2 bases short and J 2 bases short, with 6 bases between. Filled out from reference TRBV12-5 and TRBJ2-2, the complete variable domain reads DARVTQTPRHKVTEMGQEVTMRCQPILGHNTVFWYRQTMMQGLELLAYFRNRAPLDDSGMPKDRFSAEMPDATLATLKIQPSEPRDSAVYFCASGLTANTGELFFGEGSRLTVL.

The sample holds a few counts of this clonotype. The chain links TRBV18 to TRBJ2-4; D unresolved. This CDR3 has 15 residues. Trimming shortened V by 2 bases and J by 0 bases, and 8 bases separated the two germline ends. CDR1 and CDR2 (germline): KGHSH, LQKENI. The CDR3 nucleotides read TGTGCCAGCTCACCAGGCAGGCTAGCCAAAAACATTCAGTACTTC. It is translated as CASSPGRLAKNIQYF.